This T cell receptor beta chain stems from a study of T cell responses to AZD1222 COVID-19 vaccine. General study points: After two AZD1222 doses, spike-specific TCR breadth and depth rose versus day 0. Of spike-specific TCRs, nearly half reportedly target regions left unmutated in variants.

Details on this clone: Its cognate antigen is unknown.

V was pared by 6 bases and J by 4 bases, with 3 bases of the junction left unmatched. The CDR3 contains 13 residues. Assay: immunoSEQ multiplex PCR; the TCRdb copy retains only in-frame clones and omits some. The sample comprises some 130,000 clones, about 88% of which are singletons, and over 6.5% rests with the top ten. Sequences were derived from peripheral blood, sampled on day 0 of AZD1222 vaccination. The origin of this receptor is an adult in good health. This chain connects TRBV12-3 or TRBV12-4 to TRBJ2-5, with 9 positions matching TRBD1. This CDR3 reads CASRQGAIETQYF. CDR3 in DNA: TGTGCCAGCAGACAGGGGGCAATAGAGACCCAGTACTTC.